This T cell receptor (beta chain) emerged from a study of shared clonotypes between healthy human individuals. Study results and caveats: It was the few donors that limited the genetic and exposure-history diversity represented.

The sequencing of unsorted PBMC DNA took place on ten immunoSEQ deep assay plates. Only in-frame clones appear in the TCRdb table, and some are missing; sequencing was by immunoSEQ multiplex PCR. The data show 490,000 or so clones, less than 80% seen once. As concerns this clone: Its antigen is currently unknown.

Unsorted samples drew genomic DNA from tens of millions of PBMCs. Sequenced sample: PBMCs. The receptor was isolated from a woman aged 40 to 50 in good health. Some clones in this sample may be carry-over from other donors' samples.

The DNA for the CDR3 is TGTGCCAGTAGTATAAAGGGCGGTCGGTCAGGGGACGAGCAGTACTTC. It specifies CASSIKGGRSGDEQYF. This sequence joins TRBV19 and TRBJ2-7; the D gene is possibly TRBD1 (6 bases). Germline V lookup: CDR1 LNHDA, CDR2 SQIVND (reference sequence). The CDR3 is made up of 16 amino acids. Deletions cut 2 bases from V and 5 bases from J, with 19 bases between.